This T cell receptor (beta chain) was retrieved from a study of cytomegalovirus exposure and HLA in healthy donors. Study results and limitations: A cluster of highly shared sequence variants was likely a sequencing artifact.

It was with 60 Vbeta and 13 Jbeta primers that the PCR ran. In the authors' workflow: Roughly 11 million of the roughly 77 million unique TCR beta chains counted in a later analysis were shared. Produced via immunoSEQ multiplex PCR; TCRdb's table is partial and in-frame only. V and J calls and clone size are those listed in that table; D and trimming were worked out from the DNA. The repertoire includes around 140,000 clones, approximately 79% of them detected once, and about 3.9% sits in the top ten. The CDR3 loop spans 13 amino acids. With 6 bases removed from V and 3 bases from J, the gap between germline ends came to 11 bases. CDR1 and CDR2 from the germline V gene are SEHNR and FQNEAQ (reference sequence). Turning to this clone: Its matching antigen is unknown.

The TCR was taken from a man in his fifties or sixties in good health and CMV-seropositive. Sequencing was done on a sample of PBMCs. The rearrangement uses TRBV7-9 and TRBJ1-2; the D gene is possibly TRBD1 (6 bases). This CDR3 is CASSTGLDYGYTF. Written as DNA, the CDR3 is TGTGCCAGCAGTACAGGGCTCGACTATGGCTACACCTTC.